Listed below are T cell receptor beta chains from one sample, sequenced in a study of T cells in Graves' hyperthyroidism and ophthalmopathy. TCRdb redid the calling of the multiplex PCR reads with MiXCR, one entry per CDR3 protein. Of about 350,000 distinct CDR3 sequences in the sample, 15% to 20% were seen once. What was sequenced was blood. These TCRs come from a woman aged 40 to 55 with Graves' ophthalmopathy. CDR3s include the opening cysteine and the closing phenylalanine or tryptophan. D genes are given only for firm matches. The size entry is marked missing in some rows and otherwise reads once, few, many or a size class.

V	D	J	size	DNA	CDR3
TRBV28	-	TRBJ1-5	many	TGTGCCAGCACCAAAGGGACCATTCAGCAGCCCCAGCATTTT	CASTKGTIQQPQHF
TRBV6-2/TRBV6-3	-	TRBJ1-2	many	TGTGCCAGCAGTTACCAGGGTTACTATGGCTACACCTTC	CASSYQGYYGYTF
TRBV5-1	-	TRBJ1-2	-	TGCGCCAGCAGCTTGGCCGTGGGGCTGGACTATGGCTACACCTTC	CASSLAVGLDYGYTF
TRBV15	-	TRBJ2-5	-	TGTGCCACCAGCACCCCCTTAAAGGAAGGGACCCAGTACTTC	CATSTPLKEGTQYF
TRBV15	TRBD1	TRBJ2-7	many	TGTGCCACCAGCGCCGACAGGGGAGATTACGAGCAGTACTTC	CATSADRGDYEQYF
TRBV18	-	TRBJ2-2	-	TGTGCCAGCTCACCACTTGCAAGGGCCTCCGGGGAGCTGTTTTTT	CASSPLARASGELFF
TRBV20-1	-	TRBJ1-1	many	TGCAGTGCTAGAGAACAGCCAAACACTGAAGCTTTCTTT	CSAREQPNTEAFF
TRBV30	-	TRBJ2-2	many	TGTGCCCAAGGTTGGGGGAGCACCGGGGAGCTGTTTTTT	CAQGWGSTGELFF
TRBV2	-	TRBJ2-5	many	TGTGCCAGCACCGCAGAGAGACAAGAGACCCAGTACTTC	CASTAERQETQYF
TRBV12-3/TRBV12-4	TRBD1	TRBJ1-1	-	TGTGCCAGCAGTAGCGCTTTCTCACCCAGGGGGACTGAAGCTTTCTTT	CASSSAFSPRGTEAFF
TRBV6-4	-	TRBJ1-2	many	TGTGCCAGCGGGAACGGTTATGGCTACACCTTC	CASGNGYGYTF
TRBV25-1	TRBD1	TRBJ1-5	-	TGTGCCAGCAGTGGAGGGACAGCATCCTATAGCAATCAGCCCCAGCATTTT	CASSGGTASYSNQPQHF
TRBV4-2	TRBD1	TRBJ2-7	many	TGTGCCAGCAGCCAAGTTTCGACAGGGTCCTACGAGCAGTACTTC	CASSQVSTGSYEQYF
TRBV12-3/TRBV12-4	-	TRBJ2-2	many	TGTGCCAGCAGTCCTACGATGAACACCGGGGAGCTGTTTTTT	CASSPTMNTGELFF
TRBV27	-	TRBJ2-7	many	TGTGCCAGCAGTTCCCGACTAGTCACCTACGAGCAGTACTTC	CASSSRLVTYEQYF
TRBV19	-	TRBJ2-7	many	TGTGCCAGCTCCTTGAGAACCTCCGGGAGCGAGCAGTACTTC	CASSLRTSGSEQYF
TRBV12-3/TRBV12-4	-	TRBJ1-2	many	TGTGCCAGCAGTTTTACGGGGCCAGCCAACTATGGCTACACCTTC	CASSFTGPANYGYTF
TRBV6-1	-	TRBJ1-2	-	TGTGCCAGCAGTGAAGAGCGTCTAGACTATGGCTACAACTTC	CASSEERLDYGYNF
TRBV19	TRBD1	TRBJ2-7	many	TGTGCCAGTAGTACCCTCCCGGGACAGGGAGAGTTCCCCTACGAGCAGTACTTC	CASSTLPGQGEFPYEQYF
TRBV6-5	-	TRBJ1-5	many	TGTGCCTCACGGGGGGGCAGGGGAAAGGTGTATAGCAATCAGCCCCAGCATTTT	CASRGGRGKVYSNQPQHF
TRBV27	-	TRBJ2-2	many	TGTGCCAGCAGTCCCCCCGCCGGGCGGGGCGGGGAGCTGTTTTTT	CASSPPAGRGGELFF
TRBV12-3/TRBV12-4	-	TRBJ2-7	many	TGTGCCAGCCGCGGACCTGCTGGGGTTCAGGGCGAGCAGTACTTC	CASRGPAGVQGEQYF
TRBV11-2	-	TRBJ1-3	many	TGTGCCAGCAGCCCTCTCGGGAGACGGGCCATATATTTT	CASSPLGRRAIYF
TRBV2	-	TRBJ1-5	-	TGTGCCAGCAGTGCATCGGGTAGGGGCTCCGTTCAGTCCCAGCATTTT	CASSASGRGSVQSQHF
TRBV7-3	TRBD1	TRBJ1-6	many	TGTGCCAGCAGCCAGGACAGGGGGCACGGTTCACCCCTCCACTTT	CASSQDRGHGSPLHF
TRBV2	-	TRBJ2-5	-	TGTGCCAGCATCCACAGGGAGGAGACCCAGTACTTC	CASIHREETQYF
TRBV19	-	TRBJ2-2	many	TGTGCCAGTAGTATAGATCGGGGTGGACAGACGAACACCGGGGAGCTGTTTTTT	CASSIDRGGQTNTGELFF
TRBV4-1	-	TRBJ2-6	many	TGCGCCAGCAGCCAAGATCCGGTCCCTGGGGCCAACGTCCTGACTTTC	CASSQDPVPGANVLTF
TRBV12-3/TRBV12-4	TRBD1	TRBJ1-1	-	TGTGCCAGCAGTTTCGCCCGGACAGGGAAGAACACTGAAGCTTTCTTT	CASSFARTGKNTEAFF
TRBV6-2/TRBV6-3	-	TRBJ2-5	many	TGTGCCAGCAGTACCTTTCAAGAGACCCAGTACTTC	CASSTFQETQYF
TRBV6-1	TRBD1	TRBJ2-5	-	TGTGCCAGCAGTGATACAGGGGGGTTCGAGACCCAGTACTTC	CASSDTGGFETQYF
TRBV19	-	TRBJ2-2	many	TGTGCCAGCCTATCGACGCAGAACACCGGGGAGCTGTTTTTT	CASLSTQNTGELFF
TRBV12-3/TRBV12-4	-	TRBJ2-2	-	TGTGCCAGCAGTTTAGTTTACAGGGCGAACACCGGGGAGCTGTTTTTT	CASSLVYRANTGELFF
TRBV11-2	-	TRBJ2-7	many	TGTGCCAGCAGCTTTTCAGGGGCGTTTGCCGAGCAGTACTTC	CASSFSGAFAEQYF
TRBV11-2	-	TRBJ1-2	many	TGTGCCAGCAGCTTAGATGTGGGCCGCTTAGCTAACTATGGCTACACCTTC	CASSLDVGRLANYGYTF
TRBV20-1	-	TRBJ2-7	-	TGCAGTGCTACGAGGTCCAATTCCTACGAGCAGTACTTC	CSATRSNSYEQYF
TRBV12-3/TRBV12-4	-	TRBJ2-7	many	TGTGCCAGCAGTTTGAACACCCGAGGTGAGCAGTACTTC	CASSLNTRGEQYF
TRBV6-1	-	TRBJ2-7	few	TGTGCCAGCAAAAACCCGGGCCTGGACTCCGAGCAGTACTTC	CASKNPGLDSEQYF
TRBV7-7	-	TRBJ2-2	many	TGTGCCAGCAGTTTTGGCTTGAACACCGGGGAGCTGTTTTTT	CASSFGLNTGELFF
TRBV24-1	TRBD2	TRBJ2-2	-	TGTGCCACCAGTGATTTAGGAAGCGGGAGAGGAACCGGGGAGCTGTTTTTT	CATSDLGSGRGTGELFF
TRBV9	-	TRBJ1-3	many	TGTGCCAGCAGCGTAGATGTCGGAGGCCCTAGGTCTGGAAACACCATATATTTT	CASSVDVGGPRSGNTIYF